This TCR beta chain was identified during a study of blood T cell repertoires in COVID-19. Overall study context: Samples came from the United States, Italy and Spain, spanning acute and convalescent COVID-19. In each case, the material was cDNA or gDNA derived from T cells, B-cell-depleted T cells, or PBMCs.

V gave up 6 bases and J gave up 3 bases; unmatched junction bases: 3. The CDR3 has 16 residues. Per germline, CDR1 MNHEY and CDR2 SMNVEV (reference sequence). Assay: immunoSEQ multiplex PCR; the TCRdb copy retains only in-frame clones and omits some. The repertoire holds over 150,000 clones, with around 84% as singletons. The rearrangement uses TRBV27 and TRBJ2-6; 12 nucleotides line up with TRBD1. Input material: peripheral blood. This clonotype was obtained from a human donor in a cohort sampled during active COVID-19. CDR3 sequence reads: CASRGTGGFGANVLTF. For the CDR3, the DNA is TGTGCCAGCAGAGGGACAGGGGGCTTTGGGGCCAACGTCCTGACTTTC.